One and the same sample provided the 16 T cell receptor beta chains below, sequenced in a study of blood T cell repertoires in COVID-19. Method: immunoSEQ multiplex PCR; TCRdb's copy keeps in-frame clones and lacks some. The data contain about half a million clones, roughly nine tenths of them singletons. Specimen: PBMCs or T cells enriched from blood (not recorded which). All receptors derive from an older woman who had recovered from COVID-19.

The chain links TRBV27 to TRBJ2-6; TRBD2 matches 12 bases. J gave up 5 bases and V 4 bases, and 6 bases lay outside the gene matches. This CDR3 has 17 residues. Germline loops: CDR1 MNHEY, CDR2 SMNVEV (reference sequence). In nucleotides, the CDR3 is TGTGCCAGCAGTTCCAGACTAGCGGGGGACAGGGCCAACGTCCTGACTTTC. Translating it yields CASSSRLAGDRANVLTF.

The gene calls are TRBV6-5 and TRBJ2-5; TRBD2 might be the D (5 bases). Trimming pared 2 bases from V and 7 bases from J, leaving 11 bases between. CDR1 MNHEY and CDR2 SVGAGI come from the germline V gene. This CDR3 contains 13 residues. The CDR3 DNA follows: TGTGCCAGCAGTTACGTGAGCCGGGGGACCCAGTACTTC. Translation gives CASSYVSRGTQYF.

The chain combines TRBV27 with TRBJ2-7; the match to TRBD2 covers 10 bases. Germline V gives CDR1 MNHEY, CDR2 SMNVEV (reference sequence). This CDR3 is built from 14 residues. With 2 bases clipped from V and 5 bases from J, the junction kept 3 bases outside the gene matches. The CDR3 DNA sequence: TGTGCCAGCAGTTTAAGCGGGGGGGCGAACGAGCAGTACGTC. Protein product: CASSLSGGANEQYV.

The CDR3 is CASSRLERYGYTF. In DNA, the CDR3 is TGTGCCAGCAGCAGACTTGAGAGGTATGGCTACACCTTC. J is TRBJ1-2 and V is TRBV6-5; D gene ambiguous. V lost 6 bases to trimming and J lost 5 bases, with 13 bases between them. Germline V gene sequence: CDR1 MNHEY, CDR2 SVGAGI. The CDR3 runs 13 residues.

CDR3 region: CASSLEGQGRGTQYF. Written as DNA, the CDR3 is TGTGCCAGCAGCTTAGAGGGACAGGGAAGAGGGACCCAGTACTTC. The chain carries TRBV5-6 and TRBJ2-5, with 9 positions matching TRBD1. CDR3 length: 15 residues. Germline assignment: CDR1 SGHDT and CDR2 YYEEEE. The V and J ends lost 2 bases and 7 bases, in that order; junction bases with no gene match: 9.

CDR3 nucleotide sequence: TGTGCCAGCAGCCAGACAGGGGAGGACACCGGGGAGCTGTTTTTT. Its translation is CASSQTGEDTGELFF. This chain connects TRBV6-6 to TRBJ2-2; the match to TRBD1 covers 8 bases. The CDR3 sequence is 15 residues long. Germline trimming cut 6 bases from V and 3 bases from J; bases unmatched to any gene: 6. Germline loops: CDR1 MNHNY, CDR2 SVGAGI (reference sequence).

The chain couples TRBV30 to TRBJ2-1; a possible D gene is TRBD2 (6 bases). The germline V gene has CDR1 GTSNPN and CDR2 SVGIG (reference sequence). The CDR3 extends over 11 amino acids. V dropped 5 bases and J dropped 10 bases, with 12 bases sitting between them. In DNA form, the CDR3 reads TGTGCCTGGGGCCCTAGCGAGGAGCAGTTCTTC. Its translation is CAWGPSEEQFF.

This chain uses TRBV6-5 with TRBJ1-4; tentative D call: TRBD1 (6 bases). V lost 6 bases and J lost 5, with 13 bases in between. This CDR3 has 14 amino acids. Germline lookup yields CDR1 MNHEY and CDR2 SVGAGI. This CDR3 reads CASRETGTNEKLFF. The CDR3 DNA follows: TGTGCCAGCAGAGAGACAGGTACAAATGAAAAACTGTTTTTT.

The V and J genes are TRBV19 and TRBJ2-2, with TRBD1 matching over 8 bases. Germline CDR1 reads LNHDA; CDR2 reads SQIVND (reference sequence). The CDR3 covers 15 residues. The V gene end was trimmed by 7 bases and the J gene end by 4 bases; junction bases not matched to a gene: 8. The CDR3 protein is CASISRGLGTGELFF. In nucleotides, the CDR3 is TGTGCCAGTATAAGCAGGGGGCTCGGCACCGGGGAGCTGTTTTTT.

The rearrangement joins TRBV9 to TRBJ1-4, with 7 bases lining up with TRBD1. The CDR3 runs to 15 residues. With V trimmed by 0 bases and J by 5 bases, 4 bases remained unmatched. Germline assignment: CDR1 SGDLS and CDR2 YYNGEE. The CDR3 here is CASSVARQGNEKLFF. For the CDR3, the DNA is TGTGCCAGCAGCGTAGCGAGACAGGGAAATGAAAAACTGTTTTTT.

This clone was detected a few times. CDR3 in amino acids: CASSRLAGYQETQYF. As DNA, the CDR3 is TGTGCCAGCAGTAGACTAGCGGGCTACCAAGAGACCCAGTACTTC. The chain employs TRBV6-5 and TRBJ2-5; 10 positions match TRBD2. V trimming: 5 bases; J trimming: 0 bases; junction bases outside the gene matches: 3. From germline, CDR1 is MNHEY and CDR2 SVGAGI. The CDR3 runs to 15 residues.

This chain joins TRBV19 and TRBJ2-6, with 10 positions matching TRBD1. This CDR3 comprises 17 residues. Trimming took 1 base from V and 3 from J; bases not matched to a gene: 3. From germline, CDR1 is LNHDA and CDR2 SQIVND (reference sequence). As DNA, the CDR3 is TGTGCCAGTAGTATAGCGACAGGGGGCGTTGGGGCCAACGTCCTGACTTTC. Translated, it gives CASSIATGGVGANVLTF.

The sample holds one count of this clone. The V and J genes are TRBV6-5 and TRBJ1-1; D unresolved. The ends were cut back, 6 bases at V and 1 base at J, with 6 bases in the middle. Germline values: CDR1 MNHEY, CDR2 SVGAGI. The CDR3 totals 12 residues. This CDR3 reads CASSPSNTEAFF. Written as DNA, the CDR3 is TGTGCCAGCAGCCCATCGAACACTGAAGCTTTCTTT.

The chain couples TRBV27 to TRBJ1-1, with D maybe TRBD1 (6 bases). This CDR3 is 15 amino acids long. V shed 0 bases and J shed 5 bases, with 13 bases lying between them. Germline CDR1 reads MNHEY; CDR2 reads SMNVEV (reference sequence). CDR3 nucleotide sequence: TGTGCCAGCAGTTTATCGATAAGGGGGAGAACTGAAGCTTTCTTT. It translates to CASSLSIRGRTEAFF.

The chain employs TRBV3-1 (or the pseudogene TRBV3-2) and TRBJ1-5; TRBD1 matches at 8 bases. This CDR3 contains 15 residues. Trimming cost V 3 bases and J 5 bases; bases outside gene matches: 6. CDR1 and CDR2 from the germline V gene are LGHDT and YNNKEL (reference sequence). DNA of the CDR3: TGTGCCAGCAGCCATGGCGGGACAGGCTATCAGCCCCAGCATTTT. Residues: CASSHGGTGYQPQHF.

This chain uses TRBV3-1 (or the pseudogene TRBV3-2) with TRBJ2-4; TRBD1 is a possible D gene (6 bases). Germline CDR1 LGHDT, CDR2 YNNKEL (reference sequence). This CDR3 has 17 residues. V was shortened by 4 bases and J by 2 bases, with 18 bases between the two germline ends. CDR3 sequence: CASSPEGVGWTKNIQYF. In nucleotides, the CDR3 is TGTGCCAGCAGCCCCGAGGGGGTAGGGTGGACCAAAAACATTCAGTACTTC.